These T cell receptor beta chains were read from a single sample in a study of blood T cell repertoires in COVID-19. Libraries were prepared by immunoSEQ multiplex PCR; TCRdb keeps only in-frame clonotypes and omits some of them. The repertoire has roughly 380,000 clones, approximately 89% of them found once; the top ten carry around 1.5%. Sequences were obtained from peripheral blood. The receptors originated from a woman between 40 and 50 years old with COVID-19, enrolled during active disease. The CDR3 runs from the conserved cysteine through the conserved F or W.

j_call v_call cdr3_aa
TRBJ1-1 TRBV12-3/TRBV12-4 CASNNYRAFGAFF
TRBJ2-7 TRBV30 CAWSGRTGELALDEQYF
TRBJ2-7 TRBV30 CAWKTNNYEQYF
TRBJ1-1 TRBV6-5 CASSSRGVGGAFF
TRBJ2-5 TRBV25-1 CASTIAGGGTQYF
TRBJ2-1 TRBV4-3 CASSQDPGTYNEQFF
TRBJ1-4 TRBV18 CASSPFQGMDEKLFF
TRBJ2-1 TRBV19 CASTVTLAGAYNEQFF
TRBJ1-1 TRBV18 CASSPLGLLNTEAFF
TRBJ2-6 TRBV5-8 CASSLTQGSFQAGANVLTF
TRBJ2-7 TRBV7-2 CASSLGHPSSYEQYF
TRBJ2-7 TRBV18 CASSPLIDSYEQYF
TRBJ2-7 TRBV14 CASSQDPAGTGGGATSQYF
TRBJ2-1 TRBV5-1 CASSLGGGTIYEQFF
TRBJ2-3 TRBV5-1 CASSRTGTSGATDTQYF
TRBJ1-2 TRBV19 CASSQNRGKDYGYTF
TRBJ2-1 TRBV15 CATSSRSSYNEQFF
TRBJ2-7 TRBV4-1 CASSQGRQGALGEQYF
TRBJ1-6 TRBV3-1/TRBV3-2 CASSQVRRGNSPLHF
TRBJ2-7 TRBV13 CASSRGRQGARYEQYF
TRBJ1-2 TRBV12-3/TRBV12-4 CASTGTGTAGYTF
TRBJ1-1 TRBV9 CASSVSTGRSNTEAFF
TRBJ2-2 TRBV9 CASSVGVTTGELFF
TRBJ1-3 TRBV7-9 CASSRTVSGNTIYF
TRBJ1-1 TRBV4-3 CASSLRQVRGNEAFF
TRBJ1-3 TRBV7-2 CASSSPVNTIYF
TRBJ1-5 TRBV19 CASSMVGAEPQHF
TRBJ1-5 TRBV28 CASSLKGSNQPQHF
TRBJ2-5 TRBV14 CASSQSRGWGETQYF
TRBJ1-1 TRBV6-5 CASSLGRGGEAFF
TRBJ1-6 TRBV19 CASRGGSYNSPLHF
TRBJ1-3 TRBV7-2 CASSYRTGEENTIYF
TRBJ2-1 TRBV5-4 CASSSGTNSYNEQFF
TRBJ2-3 TRBV25-1 CASSATSGGTDTQYF
TRBJ1-2 TRBV7-2 CASSLDPGDYGYTF
TRBJ1-1 TRBV6-1 CASSEREGQGEAFF
TRBJ1-1 TRBV6-4 CASRDLRQGKGEAFF
TRBJ2-1 TRBV27 CASSLTSGRSNEQFF
TRBJ1-1 TRBV5-1 CASSSDRGTEAFF
TRBJ2-2 TRBV5-1 CASSFSWTSGNTGELFF
TRBJ1-6 TRBV30 CAWSQNGTPLHF
TRBJ2-7 TRBV7-2 CASSHRRVYEQYF
TRBJ1-4 TRBV21-1 CASNPFRTPRGEKLFF
TRBJ2-7 TRBV5-6 CASSLWQGIDSYEQYF
TRBJ1-2 TRBV3-1/TRBV3-2 CASSQPRGLQAGGSGYTF
TRBJ1-4 TRBV28 CASSAGTAPEKLFF
TRBJ1-1 TRBV27 CASTPWGVESTEAFF
TRBJ2-5 TRBV3-1/TRBV3-2 CASSPRGGYQETQYF
TRBJ1-4 TRBV7-2 CASSPGDRGKEKLFF
TRBJ1-2 TRBV7-2 CASSVVVASSNYGYTF
TRBJ1-4 TRBV28 CASSFTGALNEKLFF
TRBJ2-3 TRBV9 CASSVSSGRTDTQYF